This TCR beta chain was sequenced during a study of radiation and T cells in renal cell carcinoma. General study results and limits: In blood, top tumor clones expanded by 2 weeks, shrinking by 4. Baseline intratumoral clonotype presence is unknown without pretreatment biopsies.

Trimming took off 4 bases at V and 7 bases at J, with 19 bases between the two ends. The CDR3 covers 15 residues. Per the germline V gene, CDR1 is SGHTA and CDR2 is FQGNSA. Data came from immunoSEQ multiplex PCR; TCRdb stores just in-frame clones and leaves some out. The table records about 150,000 clones, less than 90% of them present only once. Details on this clone: Antigen: not known.

Specified time point: blood 4 weeks post-SBRT, at nephrectomy. Stated treatment: 15 Gy SBRT to primary tumor, nephrectomy 4 weeks later. After SBRT, blood was collected at 2 and 4 weeks, plus baseline. The patient's renal cell carcinoma had clear cell pathology. V usage is TRBV7-2 and J usage is TRBJ2-5, with D perhaps matching TRBD1 or TRBD2 (5 bases each). The receptor was derived from a woman in her forties or fifties with renal cell carcinoma. Sequences were derived from blood, sampled from a patient whose treatment included radiotherapy and nephrectomy. This chain's CDR3 is CASSSRRGVVGTQYF. The CDR3 DNA follows: TGTGCCAGCAGCTCCCGACGGGGCGTGGTCGGGACCCAGTACTTC.